This T cell receptor (beta chain) was captured by sequencing in a study of blood T cell repertoires in COVID-19. In the study overall: COVID-19 samples collected from the United States, Italy and Spain covered acute and convalescent phases. T cells, B-cell-depleted T cells, or PBMCs provided the cDNA or gDNA that served as material.

The Seattle patients joined while their infection was active and were tracked longitudinally afterward. Germline CDR1 reads MNHEY; CDR2 reads SVGAGI. V gave up 7 bases and J gave up 3 bases, with 15 bases separating them. This CDR3 spans 14 amino acids. Study processing details: The authors estimated nucleated cell counts from reference gene primer amplification. Libraries were prepared by immunoSEQ multiplex PCR; TCRdb keeps only in-frame clonotypes and omits some of them. From that table come the V and J calls and clone size; the DNA was used to work out D and trimming. This sample has a few hundred thousand clones; around 89% occur once, and the top ten carry roughly an eighth.

The rearrangement joins TRBV6-5 to TRBJ1-1, with D perhaps TRBD1 (6 bases). This clonotype was sampled from a woman between 50 and 59 years old with COVID-19, enrolled during active disease. The specimen was peripheral blood. The CDR3, as DNA: TGTGCCAGCACCGGGAGGGGGGTCTACACTGAAGCTTTCTTT. Residues: CASTGRGVYTEAFF.